A selection of T cell receptor beta chains follows, all from one sample in a study of long-term antiretroviral therapy in people with HIV. The protocol was immunoSEQ multiplex PCR, while the TCRdb copy is restricted to in-frame clones and leaves out a portion. The table lists around 21,000 clones, over 80% of them singletons, with over 4% in the top ten. The specimen comprised unsorted PBMCs, sampled 2.1 years after starting antiretroviral therapy. All receptors come from a man between 18 and 35 years old with HIV. CDR3s include the opening cysteine and the closing phenylalanine or tryptophan. Fields, in order: CDR3 DNA, CDR3 protein, clone size, J gene, D gene, V gene. D genes are given only for firm matches. Some rows mark clone size as missing; the rest say once, few, many or name a class of expanded clone.

TGTGCCAGCAGCTACGGACAGAACACTGAAGCTTTCTTT,CASSYGQNTEAFF,.,TRBJ1-1,.,TRBV11-1
TGCAGTGCTAGAGTTAACACTGAAGCTTTCTTT,CSARVNTEAFF,.,TRBJ1-1,.,TRBV20-1
TGTGCCAGCAGCTTAGCGTCTGGGGGCTCGGACGAGCAGTACTTC,CASSLASGGSDEQYF,.,TRBJ2-7,.,TRBV7-6
TGTGCCAGCAGCCCCGATATGGTGTATGAGCAGTTCTTC,CASSPDMVYEQFF,.,TRBJ2-1,.,TRBV2
TGTGCCAGCAGCGAACAGGGAAATGAGCAGTTCTTC,CASSEQGNEQFF,.,TRBJ2-1,.,TRBV7-3
TGCGCCAGCAGCCAAGTGAACAGGGGTGTAAACGAGCAGTACTTC,CASSQVNRGVNEQYF,.,TRBJ2-7,TRBD1,TRBV4-1
TGCAGTGCTAGAGATCCCCCCGAGCAGTTCTTC,CSARDPPEQFF,once,TRBJ2-1,.,TRBV20-1
TGCGCCAGCAGCTTTCGGGGGCCCTCCCCGATCACAGATACGCAGTATTTT,CASSFRGPSPITDTQYF,once,TRBJ2-3,.,TRBV5-1
TGTGCCAGCAGTTTAAAAAGAGGGGTGGCGGGCGGAGGCGACGAGCAGTACTTC,CASSLKRGVAGGGDEQYF,.,TRBJ2-7,.,TRBV27
TGTGCCAGCAGGTTCGGCTATGGCTACACCTTC,CASRFGYGYTF,.,TRBJ1-2,.,TRBV6-6
TGTGCCATCTCCCAACAAGCGGGTCCGCGCTCTGGGGCCAACGTCCTGACTTTC,CAISQQAGPRSGANVLTF,.,TRBJ2-6,.,TRBV10-3
TGTGCCAGCAGCTCCCCGGACTCGAACACTGAAGCTTTCTTT,CASSSPDSNTEAFF,.,TRBJ1-1,.,TRBV5-6
TGTGCCAGCAGTCGGGGACAACCGTTAGTGGGTGGCTACACCTTC,CASSRGQPLVGGYTF,once,TRBJ1-2,.,TRBV2
TGTGCCAGCAGCGGCGCGGCGACCTACGAGCAGTACTTC,CASSGAATYEQYF,.,TRBJ2-7,.,TRBV7-6
TGCGCCAGCAGCCAAGAAGGGGGACAGGGGGCGGGAGGAACTGAAGCTTTCTTT,CASSQEGGQGAGGTEAFF,.,TRBJ1-1,TRBD1,TRBV4-1
TGCGCCAGCAGGATGGGACAGGGTTTAATGTACGAGCAGTACTTC,CASRMGQGLMYEQYF,.,TRBJ2-7,TRBD1,TRBV5-1
TGTGCCAGCAGTCTTAGCGCGGGGGGAGGTGAGCAGTACTTC,CASSLSAGGGEQYF,.,TRBJ2-7,TRBD2,TRBV6-6
TGCGCCAGCAGCTCCGGGACCAACTCCTACGAGCAGTACTTC,CASSSGTNSYEQYF,.,TRBJ2-7,.,TRBV5-1
TGTGCCAGCAGCTTGGGGGACAGGGGCTACGAGCAGTACTTC,CASSLGDRGYEQYF,large,TRBJ2-7,TRBD1,TRBV5-4
TGTGCCAGCAGTCTCGATCGGCCTCGAGAGGGTGGCTACACCTTC,CASSLDRPREGGYTF,.,TRBJ1-2,.,TRBV6-9
TGTGCCACTAGGATGTCTGGGGCCAACGTCCTGACTTTC,CATRMSGANVLTF,.,TRBJ2-6,.,TRBV19
TGTGCCAGCTCACCAGAGGCGGGAGAAGCGGGCACAGATACGCAGTATTTT,CASSPEAGEAGTDTQYF,.,TRBJ2-3,TRBD2,TRBV18
TGTGCCAGCAGCGTGGGGGGGCCTGGGGGCTACACCTTC,CASSVGGPGGYTF,.,TRBJ1-2,.,TRBV7-6
TGTGCCAGCGGAACAGGGATCGATTCACCCCTCCACTTT,CASGTGIDSPLHF,few,TRBJ1-6,.,TRBV6-1
TGCGCCAGCAGTCAAGTCAGGATGGCAAACGAGCAGTACTTC,CASSQVRMANEQYF,few,TRBJ2-7,.,TRBV23-1